What follows are 12 T cell receptor beta chains derived from one specimen sequenced in a study of cytomegalovirus exposure and HLA in healthy donors. In the PCR, 60 Vbeta and 13 Jbeta primers were used. Assay used: immunoSEQ multiplex PCR; TCRdb lists only in-frame clones, some missing. The table records fewer than 250,000 clones, around four fifths of them present only once. The sequenced sample consisted of PBMCs. The receptors were sampled from a man in his forties or fifties in good health and CMV-seropositive.

The chain has TRBV5-6 and TRBJ1-2; 8 bases agree with TRBD1. The CDR3 is 17 residues long. CDR1 and CDR2 from the germline V gene are SGHDT and YYEEEE. Trimming at V came to 4 bases and at J to 2 bases, leaving 13 bases not matched to a gene. The CDR3: CASSRDRRPVGNYGYTF. CDR3 coding DNA: TGTGCCAGCAGCCGGGACAGGCGGCCGGTTGGGAACTATGGCTACACCTTC. Filled out from reference TRBV5-6 and TRBJ1-2, the complete variable domain reads DAGVTQSPTHLIKTRGQQVTLRCSPKSGHDTVSWYQQALGQGPQFIFQYYEEEERQRGNFPDRFSGHQFPNYSSELNVNALLLGDSALYLCASSRDRRPVGNYGYTFGSGTRLTVV.

The gene calls are TRBV7-2 and TRBJ1-1, with D possibly TRBD1 on 5 matching bases. Looked up from germline, CDR1 is SGHTA and CDR2 is FQGNSA. V lost 2 bases and J lost 5, with 12 bases in between. CDR3 length equals 14 residues. This CDR3 is CASSLFMGGTEAFF. The CDR3 DNA reads as TGTGCCAGCAGCTTATTTATGGGGGGGACTGAAGCTTTCTTT. The full variable domain, its missing parts supplied by reference TRBV7-2 and TRBJ1-1, is GAGVSQSPSNKVTEKGKDVELRCDPISGHTALYWYRQSLGQGLEFLIYFQGNSAPDKSGLPSDRFSAERTGGSVSTLTIQRTQQEDSAVYLCASSLFMGGTEAFFGQGTRLTVV.

As concerns this clone: The junction does not match germline at one end; this may be a read error. Other DNA variants within this sample encode the same CDR3. The chain employs TRBV10-3 and TRBJ1-5; 8 bases agree with TRBD1. This CDR3 spans 20 amino acids. Germline loops: CDR1 ENHRY, CDR2 SYGVKD. CDR3 nucleotide sequence: TGTGCCATTAGTGAGTCGATACTGGACAGGGCGGCTACTAGCAATCAGCCCCAGCATTTT. Translated, it gives CAISESILDRAATSNQPQHF.

Points on this clone: One end of the junction varies from germline; a read error may be responsible. The rearrangement uses TRBV25-1 and TRBJ1-1; D unresolved. Germline lookup yields CDR1 MGHDK and CDR2 SYGVNS. CDR3 length equals 11 residues. This CDR3 reads CASGEVFEAFF. CDR3 DNA sequence: TGTGCCAGCGGTGAAGTATTTGAAGCTTTCTTT.

The J gene is TRBJ2-1, the V gene TRBV7-8, with TRBD2 matching over 9 bases. Germline trimming cut 1 base from V and 5 bases from J; bases unmatched to any gene: 6. This CDR3 region has 16 residues. Germline-derived CDR1 and CDR2 are SGHVS and FQNEAQ. The CDR3 sequence: CASSLGPGLANNEQFF. CDR3 in DNA: TGTGCCAGCAGCTTAGGCCCGGGACTAGCAAACAATGAGCAGTTCTTC.

The V gene is TRBV28, the J gene TRBJ2-2; D is unresolved. Between the trimmed V and J ends, which lost 2 bases and 7 bases, there was a span of 11 bases. CDR3 length equals 14 residues. Germline CDR1 and CDR2: MDHEN and SYDVKM. CDR3 region: CASSLPTPRGELFF. For the CDR3, the DNA is TGTGCCAGCAGTTTACCCACACCACGCGGGGAGCTGTTTTTT. Complete variable domain (other parts from reference TRBV28 and TRBJ2-2): DVKVTQSSRYLVKRTGEKVFLECVQDMDHENMFWYRQDPGLGLRLIYFSYDVKMKEKGDIPEGYSVSREKKERFSLILESASTNQTSMYLCASSLPTPRGELFFGEGSRLTVL.

This chain links TRBV25-1 with TRBJ1-2; 7 bases are shared with TRBD1. The CDR3 has 16 amino acids. Germline CDR1 MGHDK, CDR2 SYGVNS. With V trimmed by 6 bases and J by 0 bases, 10 bases remained unmatched. The CDR3 DNA sequence: TGTGCCAGCAGCTCCCACTTGGGGACAGCTAACTATGGCTACACCTTC. It translates to CASSSHLGTANYGYTF.

This sequence joins TRBV6-5 and TRBJ2-3; 7 bases map to TRBD2. The germline CDR1 and CDR2 sequences are MNHEY and SVGAGI. The CDR3 is made up of 14 amino acids. The V gene end was trimmed by 5 bases and the J gene end by 2 bases; junction bases not matched to a gene: 4. CDR3 nucleotide sequence: TGTGCCAGCAGTCTAGCGGCCCCCACAGATACGCAGTATTTT. Amino acid sequence: CASSLAAPTDTQYF.

The V gene is TRBV5-5, the J gene TRBJ1-1; weak D call: TRBD1 (6 bases). The CDR3 extends over 15 amino acids. Germline loops: CDR1 SGHKS, CDR2 YYEKEE (reference sequence). The V end was cut by 3 bases, the J end by 5 bases, with 17 bases between. CDR3 amino acids: CASSSMRGHGTEAFF. CDR3 coding DNA: TGTGCCAGCAGCTCGATGCGGGGGCATGGAACTGAAGCTTTCTTT.

The V call is TRBV10-3, the J call TRBJ2-7; no firm D call. The CDR3 has 14 amino acids. V lost 0 bases to trimming and J lost 2 bases, with 8 bases between them. The germline CDR1 and CDR2 sequences are ENHRY and SYGVKD. DNA for the CDR3: TGTGCCATCAGTGAGTCGGCGGAGACCTACGAGCAGTACTTC. Translating gives CAISESAETYEQYF.

This sequence joins TRBV5-1 and TRBJ2-5, with 7 bases matching TRBD1. Trimming removed 3 bases from V and 4 bases from J; junction bases left unmatched: 9. In germline, CDR1 is SGHRS, CDR2 YFSETQ. There are 15 residues in the CDR3. CDR3 protein: CASSYTTGKGETQYF. Here the CDR3 DNA reads TGCGCCAGCAGCTACACGACAGGGAAAGGAGAGACCCAGTACTTC.

The rearrangement joins TRBV7-8 to TRBJ2-5, with TRBD2 matching over 8 bases. The V and J ends lost 6 bases and 7 bases, in that order; junction bases with no gene match: 16. Germline CDR1 is SGHVS and CDR2 is FQNEAQ. The CDR3 consists of 16 residues. CDR3 DNA sequence: TGTGCCAGCAGTCCCCCGTCCGGCGGGGGGTCTAGGACCCAGTACTTC. Translating it yields CASSPPSGGGSRTQYF. Complete variable domain (other parts from reference TRBV7-8 and TRBJ2-5): GAGVSQSPRYKVAKRGQDVALRCDPISGHVSLFWYQQALGQGPEFLTYFQNEAQLDKSGLPSDRFFAERPEGSVSTLKIQRTQQEDSAVYLCASSPPSGGGSRTQYFGPGTRLLVL.